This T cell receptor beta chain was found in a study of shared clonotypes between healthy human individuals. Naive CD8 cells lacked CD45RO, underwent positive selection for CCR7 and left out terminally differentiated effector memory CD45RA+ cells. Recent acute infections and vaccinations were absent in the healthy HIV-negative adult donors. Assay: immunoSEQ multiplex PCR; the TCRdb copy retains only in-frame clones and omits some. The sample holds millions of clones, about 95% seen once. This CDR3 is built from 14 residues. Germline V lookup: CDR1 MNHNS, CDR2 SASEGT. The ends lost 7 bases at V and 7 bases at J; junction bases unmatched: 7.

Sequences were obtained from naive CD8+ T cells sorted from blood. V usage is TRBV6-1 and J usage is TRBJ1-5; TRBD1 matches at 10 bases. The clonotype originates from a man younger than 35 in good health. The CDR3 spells CASNPDRGVQPQHF. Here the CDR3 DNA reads TGTGCCAGCAATCCGGACAGGGGGGTACAGCCCCAGCATTTT.